One sample yielded the 15 T cell receptor beta chains listed below, sequenced in a study of blood T cell repertoires in COVID-19. Clones were read by immunoSEQ multiplex PCR, and TCRdb kept only the in-frame ones, dropping some. The table shows about 88,000 clones, with around 85% occurring only once. The specimen was peripheral blood. The receptors derive from a woman between 55 and 75 years old with COVID-19, enrolled during active disease.

The rearrangement joins TRBV7-8 to TRBJ1-2; the match to TRBD1 covers 8 bases. The CDR3 is made up of 15 amino acids. Trimming cost V 5 bases and J 0 bases; bases outside gene matches: 5. Germline values: CDR1 SGHVS, CDR2 FQNEAQ. CDR3: CASSLRTGSNYGYTF. CDR3 nucleotides: TGTGCCAGCAGCCTTCGGACAGGGTCTAACTATGGCTACACCTTC.

J is TRBJ1-6 and V is TRBV9; TRBD1 matches at 7 bases. The CDR3 sequence is 16 residues long. The V and J ends lost 3 bases and 10 bases, in that order; junction bases with no gene match: 13. Germline V gene sequence: CDR1 SGDLS, CDR2 YYNGEE. The CDR3 loop reads CASSADTGTVNSPLHF. Written as DNA, the CDR3 is TGTGCCAGCAGCGCAGATACCGGGACAGTTAACTCACCCCTCCACTTT.

The genes are TRBV7-2 and TRBJ1-2; possibly TRBD1 for D (5 bases). V shed 5 bases and J shed 7 bases, with 17 bases lying between them. This CDR3 has 14 residues. Per the germline V gene, CDR1 is SGHTA and CDR2 is FQGNSA. The CDR3 sequence is CASSPPGGRGGYTF. The CDR3 coding sequence is TGTGCCAGCAGCCCGCCCGGGGGGAGGGGTGGCTACACCTTC.

The V call is TRBV5-1, the J call TRBJ2-7, with a weak D call TRBD1 (5 bases). Per germline, CDR1 SGHRS and CDR2 YFSETQ. The CDR3 spans 12 residues. Trimming cost V 3 bases and J 5 bases, with 9 bases left between them. The CDR3: CASSYLGDEQYF. CDR3 DNA: TGCGCCAGCAGCTACTTAGGGGACGAGCAGTACTTC. Full variable domain (rest looked up from reference TRBV5-1 and TRBJ2-7): KAGVTQTPRYLIKTRGQQVTLSCSPISGHRSVSWYQQTPGQGLQFLFEYFSETQRNKGNFPGRFSGRQFSNSRSEMNVSTLELGDSALYLCASSYLGDEQYFGPGTRLTVT.

The chain recombines TRBV6-5 with TRBJ2-4, with TRBD1 as a possible D gene (5 bases). The CDR3 runs to 15 residues. V was trimmed by 0 bases and J by 1 base, leaving 7 bases between them. Germline V gene sequence: CDR1 MNHEY, CDR2 SVGAGI. The DNA of the CDR3 is TGTGCCAGCAGTTACTCAGGGGCGGCCAAAAACATTCAGTACTTC. Translated: CASSYSGAAKNIQYF.

The CDR3 spells CASRAGQGNYEQYF. The DNA for the CDR3 is TGTGCCAGCAGAGCGGGACAGGGAAACTACGAGCAGTACTTC. The V and J genes are TRBV2 and TRBJ2-7, with 9 bases identical to TRBD1. This CDR3 has 14 amino acids. Germline V lookup: CDR1 SNHLY, CDR2 FYNNEI. J gave up 3 bases and V 6 bases, and 6 bases lay outside the gene matches.

This clone was detected only once. CDR3 coding DNA: TGTGCCAGCAGCTTAACACAGGGGGGCTCTATTTTGAACACTGAAGCTTTCTTT. The encoded protein is CASSLTQGGSILNTEAFF. The V call is TRBV7-8, the J call TRBJ1-1; 8 bases agree with TRBD1. This CDR3 is 18 amino acids long. Germline values: CDR1 SGHVS, CDR2 FQNEAQ. V dropped 2 bases and J dropped 0; count of bases not matched to a gene: 11.

The V and J genes are TRBV10-3 and TRBJ1-3, with TRBD1 matching over 8 bases. The V segment lost 3 bases and the J segment 0 bases; nucleotides outside the gene matches: 7. The CDR3 extends over 17 amino acids. Germline V gives CDR1 ENHRY, CDR2 SYGVKD. The DNA for the CDR3 is TGTGCCATCAGTGACCGACAGGGGAGAAACTCTGGAAACACCATATATTTT. It yields the protein CAISDRQGRNSGNTIYF.

This clone came up once. The chain carries TRBV24-1 and TRBJ2-1; TRBD2 matches 8 bases. The CDR3 is made up of 15 amino acids. Germline trimming cut 10 bases from V and 3 bases from J; bases unmatched to any gene: 10. Germline lookup yields CDR1 KGHDR and CDR2 SFDVKD. This chain's CDR3 is CATGRGGTSYNEQFF. CDR3 in DNA: TGTGCCACGGGTCGGGGGGGGACTAGCTACAATGAGCAGTTCTTC.

This rearrangement joins TRBV30 to TRBJ2-7; 7 nucleotides match TRBD1. Trimming at V came to 3 bases and at J to 2 bases, leaving 7 bases not matched to a gene. This CDR3 spans 14 amino acids. The V gene's germline CDR1 is GTSNPN and CDR2 SVGIG (reference sequence). The DNA for the CDR3 is TGTGCCTGGAGCCCCGGGACAGTAACCTACGAGCAGTACTTC. Translating gives CAWSPGTVTYEQYF.

J is TRBJ2-5 and V is TRBV6-6; 10 positions match TRBD2. The junction had 9 bases not matched to a gene; V was cut back by 4 bases and J by 4 bases. This CDR3 is 16 amino acids long. The germline gives CDR1 MNHNY, CDR2 SVGAGI (reference sequence). This chain's CDR3 is CASSLLTSGVPETQYF. CDR3 DNA sequence: TGTGCCAGCAGTTTACTAACTAGCGGGGTCCCAGAGACCCAGTACTTC.

The gene calls are TRBV7-9 and TRBJ1-5; D is perhaps TRBD1 (5 bases). The CDR3 consists of 16 residues. Trimming cost V 5 bases and J 1 base, with 15 bases left between them. CDR1 is SEHNR, CDR2 FQNEAQ, per germline (reference sequence). The CDR3 region has the DNA TGTGCCAGCAGCAGTACCTCAGGGTCCAGCAATCAGCCCCAGCATTTT. Its protein product is CASSSTSGSSNQPQHF.

V and J are TRBV9 and TRBJ2-1, with a possible D match to TRBD2 (7 bases). From germline, CDR1 is SGDLS and CDR2 YYNGEE. The CDR3 covers 14 residues. The V end lost 1 base, the J end lost 8 bases, and 13 bases lay between the germline ends. CDR3 amino acids: CASSVLQGGDEQFF. The CDR3 nucleotides read TGTGCCAGCAGCGTACTACAGGGAGGGGATGAGCAGTTCTTC.

The chain combines TRBV7-9 with TRBJ2-2; 7 nucleotides agree with TRBD1. After removal of 6 bases from V and 6 bases from J, the junction contained 10 bases not matched to a gene. Germline V gives CDR1 SEHNR, CDR2 FQNEAQ (reference sequence). CDR3 length: 15 amino acids. The CDR3 bases are TGTGCCAGCAGTCACACCTCCCAGGGGGCCGGGGAGCTGTTTTTT. Protein: CASSHTSQGAGELFF.

This chain links TRBV4-3 with TRBJ2-3, with 10 bases that match TRBD2. The CDR3 extends over 16 amino acids. Germline CDR1 LGHNA, CDR2 YSLEER. V lost 1 base, J lost 10 bases, and 11 bases stayed unmatched. Here the CDR3 reads CASSQGNSGGPYSQYF. CDR3 DNA sequence: TGCGCCAGCAGCCAAGGAAATAGCGGGGGGCCATATTCGCAGTATTTT.